Shown below are 4 T cell receptor beta chains from a single sample sequenced in a study of post-analysis software for immune sequencing data. Regarding the study as a whole: Five TRBV segments, including TRBV5-6, TRBV5-1 and TRBV20-1, were more frequent in patients than controls.

Presence of unique molecular identifiers characterized the TCR beta cDNA libraries. TCRdb fed the PCR reads into MiXCR, producing one record per CDR3 protein. This table has hundreds of thousands of distinct CDR3 sequences, roughly 27% appearing once. No antigens are known for them. Sequences were obtained from blood. These receptors were taken from a girl aged 5 to 17 with multiple sclerosis.

This clonotype has a count of ten or more. The gene calls are TRBV9 and TRBJ2-3; D possibly uses TRBD1 or TRBD2 (5 bases each). Per the germline V gene, CDR1 is SGDLS and CDR2 is YYNGEE. The CDR3 length is 15 residues. V lost 0 bases to trimming and J lost 1 base, with 9 bases between them. CDR3 residues: CASSVALGGTDTQYF. The CDR3 nucleotides read TGTGCCAGCAGCGTAGCCTTGGGGGGCACAGATACGCAGTATTTT. The full variable domain, in which reference TRBV9 and TRBJ2-3 provide the parts outside the CDR3, is DSGVTQTPKHLITATGQRVTLRCSPRSGDLSVYWYQQSLDQGLQFLIQYYNGEERAKGNILERFSAQQFPDLHSELNLSSLELGDSALYFCASSVALGGTDTQYFGPGTRLTVL.

This clonotype has more than one count but fewer than ten. This rearrangement joins TRBV20-1 to TRBJ2-7, with 7 nucleotides matching TRBD1. V was clipped by 7 bases and J by 2 bases; unmatched bases: 5. This CDR3 is 12 amino acids long. Looked up from germline, CDR1 is DFQATT and CDR2 is SNEGSKA (reference sequence). CDR3 coding DNA: TGCAGTGGACAGGGCGGACCCTACGAGCAGTACTTC. This encodes CSGQGGPYEQYF.

The rearrangement links TRBV27 to TRBJ2-7; 9 bases align to TRBD1. Germline values: CDR1 MNHEY, CDR2 SMNVEV (reference sequence). CDR3 length: 13 residues. The V gene end was trimmed by 8 bases and the J gene end by 4 bases; junction bases not matched to a gene: 6. The CDR3 spells CASHSGTGYEQYF. CDR3 in DNA: TGTGCCAGCCACTCGGGGACAGGGTACGAGCAGTACTTC.

This clonotype was seen only a few times. The chain carries TRBV29-1 and TRBJ2-6, with D uncertain. The CDR3 loop spans 13 amino acids. The germline CDR1 and CDR2 sequences are SQVTM and ANQGSEA. The CDR3: CSIKGSGANVLTF. CDR3 nucleotides: TGCAGTATTAAGGGCTCTGGGGCCAACGTCCTGACTTTC. The whole variable domain, filled in from reference TRBV29-1 and TRBJ2-6, reads SAVISQKPSRDICQRGTSLTIQCQVDSQVTMMFWYRQQPGQSLTLIATANQGSEATYESGFVIDKFPISRPNLTFSTLTVSNMSPEDSSIYLCSIKGSGANVLTFGAGSRLTVL.